This T cell receptor beta chain stems from a study of T cell responses to AZD1222 COVID-19 vaccine. Study-wide points: Along spike, vaccine-associated CD4 TCRs were found throughout, with dominance at 160-218 and 743-854. Recipients of AZD1222 seropositive at baseline numbered only 5 to 7. Repertoire sampling happened only post peak T cell response.

Here immunoSEQ multiplex PCR was the method, and the copy in TCRdb shows in-frame clones only, minus some. The table records about 150,000 clones, around 92% of them present only once. Regarding this clone: Its antigen remains unidentified.

Germline CDR1 is SGHNT and CDR2 is YYREEE (reference sequence). J gave up 4 bases and V 5 bases, and 3 bases lay outside the gene matches. The CDR3 length is 12 residues. It was second doses at about 4 or about 12 weeks that were pooled. The sequencing here drew on peripheral blood, taken 28 days after the second AZD1222 dose. The chain recombines TRBV5-4 with TRBJ2-7; 7 bases line up with TRBD1. The source is an adult who received the AZD1222 COVID-19 vaccine. This CDR3 is CASSFRGYEQYF. Here the CDR3 DNA reads TGTGCCAGCAGTTTCAGGGGGTACGAGCAGTACTTC.